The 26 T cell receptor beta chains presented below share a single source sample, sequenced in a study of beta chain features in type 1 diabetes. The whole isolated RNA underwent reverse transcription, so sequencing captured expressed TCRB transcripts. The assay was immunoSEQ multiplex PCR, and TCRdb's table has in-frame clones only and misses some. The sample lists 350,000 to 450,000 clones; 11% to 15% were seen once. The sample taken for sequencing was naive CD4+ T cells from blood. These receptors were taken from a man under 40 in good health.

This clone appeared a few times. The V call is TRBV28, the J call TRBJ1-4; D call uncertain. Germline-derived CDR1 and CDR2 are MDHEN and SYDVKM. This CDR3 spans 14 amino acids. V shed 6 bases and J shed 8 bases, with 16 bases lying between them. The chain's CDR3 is CASREGLYREKLFF. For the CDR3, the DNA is TGTGCCAGCAGAGAAGGTCTCTATCGAGAAAAACTGTTTTTT.

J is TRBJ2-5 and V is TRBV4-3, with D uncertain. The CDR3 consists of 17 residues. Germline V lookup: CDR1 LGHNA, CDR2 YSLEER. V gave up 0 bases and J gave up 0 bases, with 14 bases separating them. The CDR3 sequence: CASSQDFTPGNQETQYF. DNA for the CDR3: TGCGCCAGCAGCCAAGATTTTACACCGGGCAACCAAGAGACCCAGTACTTC.

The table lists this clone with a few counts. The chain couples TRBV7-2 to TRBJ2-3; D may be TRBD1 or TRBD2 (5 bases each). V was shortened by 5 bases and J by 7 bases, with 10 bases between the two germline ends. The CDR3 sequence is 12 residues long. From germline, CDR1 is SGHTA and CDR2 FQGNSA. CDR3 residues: CASSPMGHTQYF. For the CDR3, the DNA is TGTGCCAGCAGCCCAATGGGACATACGCAGTATTTT.

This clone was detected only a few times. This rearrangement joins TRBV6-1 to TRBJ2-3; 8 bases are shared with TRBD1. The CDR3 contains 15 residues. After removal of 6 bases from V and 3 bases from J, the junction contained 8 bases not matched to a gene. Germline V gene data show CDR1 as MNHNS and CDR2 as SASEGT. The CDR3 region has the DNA TGTGCCAGCAGCCCAGGACAGGGTAATACAGATACGCAGTATTTT. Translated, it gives CASSPGQGNTDTQYF.

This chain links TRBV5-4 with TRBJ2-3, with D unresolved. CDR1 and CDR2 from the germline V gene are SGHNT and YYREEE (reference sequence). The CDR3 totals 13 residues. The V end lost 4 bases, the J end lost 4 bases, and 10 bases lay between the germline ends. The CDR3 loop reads CASSLRGADTQYF. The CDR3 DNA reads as TGTGCCAGCAGCCTCCGAGGTGCAGATACGCAGTATTTT.

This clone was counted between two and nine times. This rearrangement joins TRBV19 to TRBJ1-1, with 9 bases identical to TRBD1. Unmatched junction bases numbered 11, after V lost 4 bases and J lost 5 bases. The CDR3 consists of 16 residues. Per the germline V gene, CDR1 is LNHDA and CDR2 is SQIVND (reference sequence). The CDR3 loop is CASSKGGGQGVTEAFF. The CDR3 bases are TGTGCCAGTAGTAAAGGCGGGGGACAGGGCGTAACTGAAGCTTTCTTT. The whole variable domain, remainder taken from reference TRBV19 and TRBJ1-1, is DGGITQSPKYLFRKEGQNVTLSCEQNLNHDAMYWYRQDPGQGLRLIYYSQIVNDFQKGDIAEGYSVSREKKESFPLTVTSAQKNPTAFYLCASSKGGGQGVTEAFFGQGTRLTVV.

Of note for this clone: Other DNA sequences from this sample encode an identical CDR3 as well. The CDR3 sequence: CASSVLTGTGELFF. The CDR3 DNA reads as TGTGCCAGCAGCGTTCTAACAGGGACCGGGGAGCTGTTTTTT. V usage is TRBV9 and J usage is TRBJ2-2; possible D gene TRBD1, 6 bases. Per the germline V gene, CDR1 is SGDLS and CDR2 is YYNGEE. V was clipped by 2 bases and J by 5 bases, with 10 bases between them. The CDR3 sequence is 14 residues long.

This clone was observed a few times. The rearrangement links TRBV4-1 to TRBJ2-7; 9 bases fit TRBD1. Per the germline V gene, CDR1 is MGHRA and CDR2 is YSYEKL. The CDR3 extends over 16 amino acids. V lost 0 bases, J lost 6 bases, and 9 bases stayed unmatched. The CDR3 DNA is TGCGCCAGCAGCCAAGATTCTGGGACAGGGAGCTCCGAGCAGTACTTC. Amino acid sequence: CASSQDSGTGSSEQYF.

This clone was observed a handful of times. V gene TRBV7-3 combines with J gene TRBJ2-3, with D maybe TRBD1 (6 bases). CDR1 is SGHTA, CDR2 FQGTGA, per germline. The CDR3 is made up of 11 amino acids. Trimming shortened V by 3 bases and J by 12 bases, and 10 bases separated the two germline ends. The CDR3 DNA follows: TGTGCCAGCAGCTTGCAGGGGCCCCAGTATTTT. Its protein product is CASSLQGPQYF. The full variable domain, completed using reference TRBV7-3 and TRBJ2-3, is GAGVSQTPSNKVTEKGKYVELRCDPISGHTALYWYRQSLGQGPEFLIYFQGTGAADDSGLPNDRFFAVRPEGSVSTLKIQRTERGDSAVYLCASSLQGPQYFGPGTRLTVL.

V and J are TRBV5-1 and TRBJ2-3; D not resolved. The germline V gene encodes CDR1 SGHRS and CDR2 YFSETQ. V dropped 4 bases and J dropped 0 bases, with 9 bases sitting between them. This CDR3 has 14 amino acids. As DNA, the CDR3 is TGCGCCAGCAGCCTGACCCCTAGCACAGATACGCAGTATTTT. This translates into CASSLTPSTDTQYF.

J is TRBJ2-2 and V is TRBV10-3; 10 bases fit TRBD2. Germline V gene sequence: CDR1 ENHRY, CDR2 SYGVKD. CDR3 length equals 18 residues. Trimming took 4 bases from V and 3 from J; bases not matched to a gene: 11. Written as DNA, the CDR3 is TGTGCCATCAGTGCGACAGCGGGGGGGCCTTTGCACACCGGGGAGCTGTTTTTT. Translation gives CAISATAGGPLHTGELFF.

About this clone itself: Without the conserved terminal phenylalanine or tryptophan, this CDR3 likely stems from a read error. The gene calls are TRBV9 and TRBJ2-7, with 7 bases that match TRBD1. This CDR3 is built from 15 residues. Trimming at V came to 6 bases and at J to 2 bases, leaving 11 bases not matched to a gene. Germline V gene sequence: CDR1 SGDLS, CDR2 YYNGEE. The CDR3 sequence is CASNLDRQVTYEQYG. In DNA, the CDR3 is TGTGCCAGCAACCTGGACAGGCAGGTTACCTACGAGCAGTACGGC.

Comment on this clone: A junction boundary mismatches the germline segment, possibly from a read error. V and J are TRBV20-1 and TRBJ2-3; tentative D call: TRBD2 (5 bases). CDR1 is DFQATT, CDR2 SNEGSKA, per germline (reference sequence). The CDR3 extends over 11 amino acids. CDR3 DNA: TGCAGTACTAGAGACGCAGATACGCAGTATTTT. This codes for CSTRDADTQYF.

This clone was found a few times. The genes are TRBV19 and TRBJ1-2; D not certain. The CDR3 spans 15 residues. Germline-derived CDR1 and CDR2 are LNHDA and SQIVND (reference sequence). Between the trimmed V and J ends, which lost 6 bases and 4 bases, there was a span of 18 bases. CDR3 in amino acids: CASSPNTGEAYGYTF. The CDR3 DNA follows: TGTGCCAGTAGCCCAAACACCGGCGAGGCCTATGGCTACACCTTC.

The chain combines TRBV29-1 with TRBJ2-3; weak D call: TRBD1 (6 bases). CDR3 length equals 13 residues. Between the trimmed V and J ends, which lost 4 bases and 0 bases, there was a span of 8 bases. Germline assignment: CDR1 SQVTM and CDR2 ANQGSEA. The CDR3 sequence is CSVVRGSTDTQYF. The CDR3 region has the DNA TGCAGCGTTGTCAGGGGTAGCACAGATACGCAGTATTTT.

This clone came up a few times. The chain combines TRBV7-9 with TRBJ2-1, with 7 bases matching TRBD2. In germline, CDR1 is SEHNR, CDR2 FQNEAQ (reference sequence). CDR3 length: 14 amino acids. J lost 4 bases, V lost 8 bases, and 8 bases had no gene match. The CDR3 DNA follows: TGTGCCAGCCGCGCGTTGCGGGAGTACAATGAGCAGTTCTTC. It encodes CASRALREYNEQFF.

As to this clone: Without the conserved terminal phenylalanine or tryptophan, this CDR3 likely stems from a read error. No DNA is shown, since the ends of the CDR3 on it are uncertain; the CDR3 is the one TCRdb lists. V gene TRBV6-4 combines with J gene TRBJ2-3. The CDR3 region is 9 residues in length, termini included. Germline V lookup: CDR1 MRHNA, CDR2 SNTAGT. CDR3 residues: CASRPGGRG.

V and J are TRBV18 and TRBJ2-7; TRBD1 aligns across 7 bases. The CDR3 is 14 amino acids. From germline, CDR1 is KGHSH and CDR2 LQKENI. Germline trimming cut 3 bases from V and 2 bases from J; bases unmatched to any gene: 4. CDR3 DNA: TGTGCCAGCTCACCTCGGGACAGAGCCTACGAGCAGTACTTC. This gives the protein CASSPRDRAYEQYF. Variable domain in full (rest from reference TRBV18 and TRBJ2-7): NAGVMQNPRHLVRRRGQEARLRCSPMKGHSHVYWYRQLPEEGLKFMVYLQKENIIDESGMPKERFSAEFPKEGPSILRIQQVVRGDSAAYFCASSPRDRAYEQYFGPGTRLTVT.

The CDR3 DNA is TGTGCCAGCAGTCGACCCCCGGGACAGGGGTCAATTAATGAAAAACTGTTTTTT. It is translated as CASSRPPGQGSINEKLFF. The chain couples TRBV27 to TRBJ1-4; 10 bases line up with TRBD1. The germline V gene has CDR1 MNHEY and CDR2 SMNVEV (reference sequence). Losses at the gene ends were 5 bases for V and 4 bases for J; bases not matched to a gene: 13. The CDR3 sequence is 18 residues long.

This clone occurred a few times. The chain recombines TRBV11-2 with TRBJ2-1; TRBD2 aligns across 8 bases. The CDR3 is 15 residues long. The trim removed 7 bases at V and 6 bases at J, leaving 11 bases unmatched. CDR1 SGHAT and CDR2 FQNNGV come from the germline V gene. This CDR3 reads CASTPVAGRGNEQFF. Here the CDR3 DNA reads TGTGCCAGCACCCCAGTAGCGGGGCGGGGCAATGAGCAGTTCTTC.

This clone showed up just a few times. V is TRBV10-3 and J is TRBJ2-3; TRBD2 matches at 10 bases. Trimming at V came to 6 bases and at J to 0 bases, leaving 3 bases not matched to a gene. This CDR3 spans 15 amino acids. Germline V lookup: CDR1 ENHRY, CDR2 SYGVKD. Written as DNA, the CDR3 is TGTGCCATCAGGATTAGCGGGGGGAGCACAGATACGCAGTATTTT. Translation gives CAIRISGGSTDTQYF.

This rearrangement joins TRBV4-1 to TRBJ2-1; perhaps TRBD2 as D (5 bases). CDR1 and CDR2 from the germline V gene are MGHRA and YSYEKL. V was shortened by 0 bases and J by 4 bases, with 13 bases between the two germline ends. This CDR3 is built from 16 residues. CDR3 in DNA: TGCGCCAGCAGCCAAGAAGTCGGGGAAAATTACAATGAGCAGTTCTTC. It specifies CASSQEVGENYNEQFF.

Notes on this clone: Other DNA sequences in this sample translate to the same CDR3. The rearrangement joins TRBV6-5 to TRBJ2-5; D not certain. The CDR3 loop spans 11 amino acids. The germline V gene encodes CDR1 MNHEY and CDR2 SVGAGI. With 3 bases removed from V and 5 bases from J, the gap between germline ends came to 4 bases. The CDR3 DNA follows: TGTGCCAGCAGTTATTTGGAGACCCAGTACTTC. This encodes CASSYLETQYF.

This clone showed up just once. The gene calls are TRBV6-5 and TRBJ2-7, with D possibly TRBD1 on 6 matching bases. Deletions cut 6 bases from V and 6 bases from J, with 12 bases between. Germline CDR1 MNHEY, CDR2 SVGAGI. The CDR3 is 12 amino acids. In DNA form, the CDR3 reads TGTGCCAGCAGGTTAACAGGGTTCGAGCAGTACTTC. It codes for CASRLTGFEQYF.

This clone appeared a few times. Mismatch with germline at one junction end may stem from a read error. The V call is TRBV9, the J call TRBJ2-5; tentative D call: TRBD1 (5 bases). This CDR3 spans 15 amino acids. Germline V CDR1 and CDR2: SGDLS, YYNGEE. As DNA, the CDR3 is TGTGCCCGCAGCGCCTCCCCTAGGGGTGGGGAGACCCAGTACTTC. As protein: CARSASPRGGETQYF.

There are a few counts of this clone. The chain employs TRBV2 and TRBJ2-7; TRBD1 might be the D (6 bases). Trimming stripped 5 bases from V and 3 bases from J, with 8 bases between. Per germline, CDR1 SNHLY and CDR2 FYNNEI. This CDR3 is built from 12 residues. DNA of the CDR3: TGTGCCAGCAGTCAAGGGGGCTACGAGCAGTACTTC. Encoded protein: CASSQGGYEQYF.